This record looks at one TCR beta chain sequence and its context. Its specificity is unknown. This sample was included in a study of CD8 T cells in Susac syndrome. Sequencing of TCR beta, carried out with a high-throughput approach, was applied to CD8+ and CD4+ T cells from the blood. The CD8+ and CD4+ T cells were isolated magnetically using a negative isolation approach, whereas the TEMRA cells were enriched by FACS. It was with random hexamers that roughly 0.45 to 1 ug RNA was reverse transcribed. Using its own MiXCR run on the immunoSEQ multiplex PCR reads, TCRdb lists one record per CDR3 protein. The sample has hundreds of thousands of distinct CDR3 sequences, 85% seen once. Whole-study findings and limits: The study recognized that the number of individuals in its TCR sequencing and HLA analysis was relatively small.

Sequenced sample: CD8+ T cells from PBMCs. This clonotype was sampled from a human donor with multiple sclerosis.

The DNA for the CDR3 is TGTGCCAGCCTTTTCAGGACCGGGACGGGGGAGACCCAGTACTTC. Translation: CASLFRTGTGETQYF. The V call is TRBV12-3 or TRBV12-4, the J call TRBJ2-5; either TRBD1 or TRBD2 may fit D (5 bases each). The CDR3 loop spans 15 amino acids. The ends were cut back, 8 bases at V and 5 bases at J, with 21 bases in the middle.